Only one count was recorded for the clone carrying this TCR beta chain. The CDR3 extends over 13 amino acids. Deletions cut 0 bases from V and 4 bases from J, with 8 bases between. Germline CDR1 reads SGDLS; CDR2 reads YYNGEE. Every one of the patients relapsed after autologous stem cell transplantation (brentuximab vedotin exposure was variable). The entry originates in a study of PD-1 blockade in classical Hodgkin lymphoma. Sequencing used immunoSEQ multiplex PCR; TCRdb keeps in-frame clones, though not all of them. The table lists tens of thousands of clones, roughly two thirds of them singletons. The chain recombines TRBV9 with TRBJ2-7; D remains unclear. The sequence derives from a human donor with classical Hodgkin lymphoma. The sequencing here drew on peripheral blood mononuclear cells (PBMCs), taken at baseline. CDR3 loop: CASSVDPGYEQYF. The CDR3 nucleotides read TGTGCCAGCAGCGTAGACCCCGGTTACGAGCAGTACTTC.